This TCR beta chain was identified during a study of cytomegalovirus exposure and HLA in healthy donors. Overall study: The Caucasian-associated ancestry cluster contained 81% of the 300 to 400 genotyped donors.

Researchers ran the PCR with 60 Vbeta and 13 Jbeta primers. Measured with immunoSEQ multiplex PCR; TCRdb has only the in-frame clones, and not every one. Of around 140,000 clones listed, around 9% are singletons. Overall study findings and caveats: Differences between HLA loci emerged in a later analysis of TCR association rates, with DRB1 most and HLA-C fewest.

In germline, CDR1 is SGHRS, CDR2 YFSETQ. The CDR3 spans 15 residues. Trimming at V came to 4 bases and at J to 0 bases, leaving 6 bases not matched to a gene. A word on this clone: Its antigen is unknown.

This sequence joins TRBV5-1 and TRBJ2-5, with 7 bases aligning to TRBD1. The receptor was derived from a woman aged 40 to 50 in good health and CMV-seropositive. The source material was PBMCs. The CDR3 protein is CASSQLQGYQETQYF. The CDR3 nucleotides are TGCGCCAGCAGCCAACTACAGGGGTACCAAGAGACCCAGTACTTC.